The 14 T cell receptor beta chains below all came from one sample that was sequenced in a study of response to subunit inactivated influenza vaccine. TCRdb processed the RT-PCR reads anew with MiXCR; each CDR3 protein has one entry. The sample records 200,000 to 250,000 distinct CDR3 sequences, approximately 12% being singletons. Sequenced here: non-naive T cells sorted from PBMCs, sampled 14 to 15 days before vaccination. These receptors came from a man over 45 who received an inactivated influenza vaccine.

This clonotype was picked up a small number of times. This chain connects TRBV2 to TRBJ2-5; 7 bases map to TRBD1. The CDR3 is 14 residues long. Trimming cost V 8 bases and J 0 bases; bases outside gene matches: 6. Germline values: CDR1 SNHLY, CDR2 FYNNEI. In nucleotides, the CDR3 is TGTGCCAGCGGAGACAGGGAGAACCAAGAGACCCAGTACTTC. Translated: CASGDRENQETQYF.

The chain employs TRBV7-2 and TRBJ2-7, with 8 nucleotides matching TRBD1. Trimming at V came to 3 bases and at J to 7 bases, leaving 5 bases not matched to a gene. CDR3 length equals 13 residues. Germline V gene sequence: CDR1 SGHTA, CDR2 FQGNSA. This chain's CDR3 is CASSLQGAREQYF. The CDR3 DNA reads TGTGCCAGCAGCTTGCAGGGGGCGAGGGAGCAGTACTTC.

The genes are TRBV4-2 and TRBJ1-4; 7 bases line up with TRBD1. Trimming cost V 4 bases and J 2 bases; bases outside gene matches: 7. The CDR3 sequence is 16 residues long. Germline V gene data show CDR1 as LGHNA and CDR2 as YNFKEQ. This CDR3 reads CASSRGTETTNEKLFF. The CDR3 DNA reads TGTGCCAGCAGCCGGGGGACAGAGACGACTAATGAAAAACTGTTTTTT.

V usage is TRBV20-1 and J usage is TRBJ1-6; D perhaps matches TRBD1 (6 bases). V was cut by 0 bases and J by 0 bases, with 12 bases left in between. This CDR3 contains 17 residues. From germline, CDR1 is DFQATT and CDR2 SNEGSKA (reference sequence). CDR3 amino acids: CSARDQGRSSYNSPLHF. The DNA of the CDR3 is TGCAGTGCTAGAGATCAGGGGAGGAGCTCCTATAATTCACCCCTCCACTTT.

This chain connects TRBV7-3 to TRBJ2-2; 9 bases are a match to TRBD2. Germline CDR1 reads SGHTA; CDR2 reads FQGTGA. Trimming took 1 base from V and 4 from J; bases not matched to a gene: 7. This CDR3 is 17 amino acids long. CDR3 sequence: CASSLRAGGPTTGELFF. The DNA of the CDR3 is TGTGCCAGCAGCTTAAGGGCGGGAGGGCCTACCACCGGGGAGCTGTTTTTT.

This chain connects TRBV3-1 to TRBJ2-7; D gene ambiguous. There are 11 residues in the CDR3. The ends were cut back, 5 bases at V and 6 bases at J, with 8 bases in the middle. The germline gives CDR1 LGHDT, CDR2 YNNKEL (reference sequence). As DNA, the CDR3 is TGTGCCAGCAGCTTATCGGGCGAGCAGTACTTC. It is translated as CASSLSGEQYF.

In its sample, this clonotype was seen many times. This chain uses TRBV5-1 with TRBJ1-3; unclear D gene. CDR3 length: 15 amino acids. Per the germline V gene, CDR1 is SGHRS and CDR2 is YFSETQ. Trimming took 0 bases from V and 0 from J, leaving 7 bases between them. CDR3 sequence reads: CASSLDQSSGNTIYF. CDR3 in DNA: TGCGCCAGCAGCTTGGACCAGTCCTCTGGAAACACCATATATTTT.

The CDR3 reads CAWSLQGNQPQHF. The DNA for the CDR3 is TGTGCCTGGAGTTTGCAGGGGAATCAGCCCCAGCATTTT. The rearrangement links TRBV30 to TRBJ1-5; D is possibly TRBD1 (6 bases). This CDR3 region has 13 residues. Trimming pared 2 bases from V and 4 bases from J, leaving 9 bases between. In germline, CDR1 is GTSNPN, CDR2 SVGIG (reference sequence).

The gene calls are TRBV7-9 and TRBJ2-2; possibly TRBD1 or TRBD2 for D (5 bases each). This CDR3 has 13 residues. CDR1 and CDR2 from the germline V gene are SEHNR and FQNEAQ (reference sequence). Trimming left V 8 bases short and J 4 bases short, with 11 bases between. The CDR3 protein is CASGAAGTGELFF. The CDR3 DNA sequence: TGTGCCAGCGGGGCGGCGGGCACCGGGGAGCTGTTTTTT.

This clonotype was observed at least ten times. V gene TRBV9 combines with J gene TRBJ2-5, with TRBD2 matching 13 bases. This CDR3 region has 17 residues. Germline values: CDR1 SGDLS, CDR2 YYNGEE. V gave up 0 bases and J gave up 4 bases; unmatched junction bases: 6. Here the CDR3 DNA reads TGTGCCAGCAGCGTAGCTCCGGGACTAGCGGGGAGAGAGACCCAGTACTTC. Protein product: CASSVAPGLAGRETQYF.

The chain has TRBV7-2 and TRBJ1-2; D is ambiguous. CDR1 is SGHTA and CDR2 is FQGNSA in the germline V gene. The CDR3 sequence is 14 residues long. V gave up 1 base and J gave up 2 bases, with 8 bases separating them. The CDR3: CASSLVAENYGYTF. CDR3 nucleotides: TGTGCCAGCAGCTTAGTGGCGGAAAACTATGGCTACACCTTC.

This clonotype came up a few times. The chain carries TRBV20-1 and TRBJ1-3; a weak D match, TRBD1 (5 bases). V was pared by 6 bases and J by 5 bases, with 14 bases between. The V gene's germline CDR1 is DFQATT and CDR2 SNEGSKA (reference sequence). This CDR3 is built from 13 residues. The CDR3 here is CSAPGHPRNTIYF. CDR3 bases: TGCAGTGCCCCGGGGCACCCTAGAAACACCATATATTTT.

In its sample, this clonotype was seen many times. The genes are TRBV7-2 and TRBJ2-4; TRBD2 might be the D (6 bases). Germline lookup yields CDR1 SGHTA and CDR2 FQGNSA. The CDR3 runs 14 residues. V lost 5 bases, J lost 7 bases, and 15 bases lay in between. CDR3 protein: CASSRPEGGNIQYF. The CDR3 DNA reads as TGTGCCAGCAGCCGTCCGGAGGGCGGGAACATTCAGTACTTC.

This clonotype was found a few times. CDR3 in amino acids: CASSQDGSYQETQYF. The CDR3, as DNA: TGTGCCAGCAGCCAAGATGGTTCGTACCAAGAGACCCAGTACTTC. This chain joins TRBV3-1 and TRBJ2-5; D uncertain. Germline values: CDR1 LGHDT, CDR2 YNNKEL (reference sequence). Trimming stripped 0 bases from V and 0 bases from J, with 8 bases between. The CDR3 has 15 residues.